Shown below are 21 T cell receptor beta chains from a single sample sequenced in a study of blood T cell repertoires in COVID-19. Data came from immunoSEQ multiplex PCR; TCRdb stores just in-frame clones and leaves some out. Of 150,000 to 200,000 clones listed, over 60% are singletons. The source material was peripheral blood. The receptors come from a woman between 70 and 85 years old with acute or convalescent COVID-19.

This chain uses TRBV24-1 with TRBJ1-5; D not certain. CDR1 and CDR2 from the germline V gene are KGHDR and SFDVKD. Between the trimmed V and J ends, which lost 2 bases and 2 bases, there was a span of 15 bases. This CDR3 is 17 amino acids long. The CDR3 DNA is TGTGCCACCAGTGATTCCCTAGGAGACGGAGGCAATCAGCCCCAGCATTTT. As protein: CATSDSLGDGGNQPQHF.

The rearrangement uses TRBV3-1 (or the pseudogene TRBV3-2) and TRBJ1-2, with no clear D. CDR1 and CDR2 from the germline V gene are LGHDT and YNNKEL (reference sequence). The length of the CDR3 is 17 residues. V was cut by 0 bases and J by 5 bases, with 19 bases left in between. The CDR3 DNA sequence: TGTGCCAGCAGCCAAGATCATCTACTGCGGAGCCGTTATGGCTACACCTTC. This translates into CASSQDHLLRSRYGYTF.

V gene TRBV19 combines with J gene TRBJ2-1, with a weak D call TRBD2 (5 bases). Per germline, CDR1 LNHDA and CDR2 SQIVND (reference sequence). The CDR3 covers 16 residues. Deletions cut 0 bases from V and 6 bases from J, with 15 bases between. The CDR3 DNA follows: TGTGCCAGTAGTATAGATCCGAGCGGAGCTTTCAATGAGCAGTTCTTC. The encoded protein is CASSIDPSGAFNEQFF.

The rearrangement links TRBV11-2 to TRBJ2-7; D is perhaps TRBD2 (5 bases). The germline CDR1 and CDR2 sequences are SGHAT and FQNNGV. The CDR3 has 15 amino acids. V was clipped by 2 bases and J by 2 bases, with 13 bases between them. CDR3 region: CASSLIRAGTYEQYF. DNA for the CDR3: TGTGCCAGCAGCTTAATACGGGCGGGCACCTACGAGCAGTACTTC.

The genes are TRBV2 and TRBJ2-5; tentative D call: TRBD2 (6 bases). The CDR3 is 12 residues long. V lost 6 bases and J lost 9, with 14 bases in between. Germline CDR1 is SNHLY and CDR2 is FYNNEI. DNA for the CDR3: TGTGCCAGCAGGGTAGCGGTCGGGGCCCAGTACTTC. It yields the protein CASRVAVGAQYF.

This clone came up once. This chain's CDR3 is CASSPHGGGPPNSNQPQHF. The CDR3 DNA sequence: TGTGCCAGCAGTCCCCACGGTGGAGGCCCCCCTAATAGCAATCAGCCCCAGCATTTT. This sequence joins TRBV28 and TRBJ1-5; D remains ambiguous. Between the trimmed V and J ends, which lost 5 bases and 0 bases, there was a span of 23 bases. The CDR3 is 19 residues long. Germline values: CDR1 MDHEN, CDR2 SYDVKM.

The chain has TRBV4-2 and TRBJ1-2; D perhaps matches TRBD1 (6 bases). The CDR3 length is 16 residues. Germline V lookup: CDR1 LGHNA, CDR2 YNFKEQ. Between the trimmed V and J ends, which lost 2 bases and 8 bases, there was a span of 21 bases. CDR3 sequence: CASSQTVSGTSKGYTF. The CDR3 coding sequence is TGTGCCAGCAGCCAAACCGTTTCCGGGACATCCAAAGGCTACACCTTC.

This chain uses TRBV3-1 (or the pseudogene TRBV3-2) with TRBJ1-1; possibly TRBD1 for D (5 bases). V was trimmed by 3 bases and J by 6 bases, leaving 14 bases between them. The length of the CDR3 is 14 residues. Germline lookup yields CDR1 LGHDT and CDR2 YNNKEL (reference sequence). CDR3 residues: CASSHEYRPAEAFF. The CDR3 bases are TGTGCCAGCAGCCATGAGTACAGGCCCGCTGAAGCTTTCTTT.

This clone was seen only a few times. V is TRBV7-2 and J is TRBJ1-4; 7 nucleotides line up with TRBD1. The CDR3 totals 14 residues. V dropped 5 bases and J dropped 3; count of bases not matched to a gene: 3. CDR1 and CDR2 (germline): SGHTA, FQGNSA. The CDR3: CASSGTVANEKLFF. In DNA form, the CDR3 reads TGTGCCAGCAGCGGGACAGTAGCTAATGAAAAACTGTTTTTT.

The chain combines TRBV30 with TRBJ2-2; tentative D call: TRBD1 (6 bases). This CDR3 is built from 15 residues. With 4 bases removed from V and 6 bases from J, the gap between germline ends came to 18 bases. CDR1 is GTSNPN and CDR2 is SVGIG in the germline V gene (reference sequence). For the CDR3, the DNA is TGTGCCTGGATTTGGGGGACACAATTATCCGGGGAGCTGTTTTTT. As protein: CAWIWGTQLSGELFF. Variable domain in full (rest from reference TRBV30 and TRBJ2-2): SQTIHQWPATLVQPVGSPLSLECTVEGTSNPNLYWYRQAAGRGLQLLFYSVGIGQISSEVPQNLSASRPQDRQFILSSKKLLLSDSGFYLCAWIWGTQLSGELFFGEGSRLTVL.

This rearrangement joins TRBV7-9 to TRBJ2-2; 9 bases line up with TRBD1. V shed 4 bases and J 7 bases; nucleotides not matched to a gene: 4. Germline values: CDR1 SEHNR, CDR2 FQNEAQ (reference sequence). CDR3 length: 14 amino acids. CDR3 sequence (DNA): TGTGCCAGCAGCTCTGGGACAGGGATCGGGGAGCTGTTTTTT. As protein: CASSSGTGIGELFF.

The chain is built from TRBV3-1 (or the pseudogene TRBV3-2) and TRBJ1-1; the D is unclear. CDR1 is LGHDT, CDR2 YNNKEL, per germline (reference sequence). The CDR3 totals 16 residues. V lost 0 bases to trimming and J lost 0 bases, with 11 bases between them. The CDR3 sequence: CASSQDLGGLNTEAFF. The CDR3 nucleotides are TGTGCCAGCAGCCAAGATTTGGGAGGGTTGAACACTGAAGCTTTCTTT.

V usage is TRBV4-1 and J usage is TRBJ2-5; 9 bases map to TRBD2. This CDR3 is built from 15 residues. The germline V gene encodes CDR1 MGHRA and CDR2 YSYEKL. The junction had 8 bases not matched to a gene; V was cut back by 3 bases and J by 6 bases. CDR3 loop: CASSQSQSGRQTQYF. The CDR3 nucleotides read TGCGCCAGCAGCCAGTCCCAGAGCGGGAGGCAGACCCAGTACTTC.

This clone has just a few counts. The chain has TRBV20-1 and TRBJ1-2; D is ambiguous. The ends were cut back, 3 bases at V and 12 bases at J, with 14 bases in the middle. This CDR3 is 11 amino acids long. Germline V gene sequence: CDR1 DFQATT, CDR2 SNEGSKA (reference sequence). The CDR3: CSARIRRWNTF. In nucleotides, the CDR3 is TGCAGTGCTAGGATCAGGAGGTGGAACACCTTC.

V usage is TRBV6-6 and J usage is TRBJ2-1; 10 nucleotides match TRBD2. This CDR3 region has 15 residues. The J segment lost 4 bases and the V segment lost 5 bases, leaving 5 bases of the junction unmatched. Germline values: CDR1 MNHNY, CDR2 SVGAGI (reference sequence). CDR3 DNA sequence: TGTGCCAGCAGTGAGACTAGCGGGCTATACAATGAGCAGTTCTTC. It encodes CASSETSGLYNEQFF.

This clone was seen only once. In nucleotides, the CDR3 is TGTGCCAGCAGCTTAGCACTAGCGGGAGAAGAGACCCAGTACTTC. It codes for CASSLALAGEETQYF. This chain uses TRBV7-2 with TRBJ2-5; 11 nucleotides match TRBD2. Losses at the gene ends were 0 bases for V and 3 bases for J; bases not matched to a gene: 0. The CDR3 is made up of 15 amino acids. Germline V lookup: CDR1 SGHTA, CDR2 FQGNSA.

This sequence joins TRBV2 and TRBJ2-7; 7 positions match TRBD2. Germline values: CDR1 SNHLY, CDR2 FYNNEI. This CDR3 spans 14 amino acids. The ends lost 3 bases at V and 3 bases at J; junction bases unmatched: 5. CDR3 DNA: TGTGCCAGCAGTGAGTCCCTAGCGGACTACGAGCAGTACTTC. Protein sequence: CASSESLADYEQYF.

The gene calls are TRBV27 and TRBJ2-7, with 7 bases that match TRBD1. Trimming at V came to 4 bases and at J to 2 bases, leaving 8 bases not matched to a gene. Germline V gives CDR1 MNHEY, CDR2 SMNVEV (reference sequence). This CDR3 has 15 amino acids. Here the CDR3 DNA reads TGTGCCAGCAGTTCTGGTCAGGGGGACGCCTACGAGCAGTACTTC. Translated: CASSSGQGDAYEQYF.

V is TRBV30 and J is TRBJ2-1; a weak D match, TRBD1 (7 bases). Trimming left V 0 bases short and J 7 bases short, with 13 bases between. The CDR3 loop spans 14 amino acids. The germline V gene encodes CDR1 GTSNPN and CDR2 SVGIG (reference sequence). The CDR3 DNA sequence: TGTGCCTGGAGTGTTCAGGGGGGATGGAATGAGCAGTTCTTC. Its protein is CAWSVQGGWNEQFF.

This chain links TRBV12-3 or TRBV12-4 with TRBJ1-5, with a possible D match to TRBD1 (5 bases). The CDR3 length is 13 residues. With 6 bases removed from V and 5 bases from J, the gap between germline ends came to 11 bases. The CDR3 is CASSLRGDQPQHF. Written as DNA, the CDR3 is TGTGCCAGCAGCCTTCGGGGGGATCAGCCCCAGCATTTT.

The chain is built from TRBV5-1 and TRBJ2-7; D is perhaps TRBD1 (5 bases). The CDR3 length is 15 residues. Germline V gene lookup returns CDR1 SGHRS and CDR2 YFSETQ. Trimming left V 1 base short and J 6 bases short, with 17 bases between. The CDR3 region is CASSLKPRAVSEQYF. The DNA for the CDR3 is TGCGCCAGCAGCTTGAAGCCCAGGGCGGTCTCCGAGCAGTACTTC.